Shown below are 31 T cell receptor beta chains from a single sample sequenced in a study of Ad26.COV2.S vaccination and SARS-CoV-2 variants (dated by TCRdb to about 2021). The treatment or condition tag for this specimen amounts to: roughly 19 received Ad26.COV2.S at low or high dose, single or two shots; 5 received placebo; per-sample allocation not given. Repertoires of vaccine and placebo recipients were sequenced from samples collected on day 63 after the first injection. Preparation of the library involved the immunoSEQ multiplex PCR assay. TCRdb stores this immuneACCESS table with in-frame sequences only. Part of the clones is absent; in the studies checked, under half of the shortfall reflects unresolved V genes, and no reason is known for the rest. This sample holds under 250,000 clones; around nine tenths were observed only once. The ten most abundant clones make up roughly 3% of the sample.

Sequencing used peripheral blood, obtained in a trial of Ad26.COV2.S vaccine versus placebo. The receptors come from a person aged 18-60 years who received the Ad26.COV2.S COVID-19 vaccine or a placebo.

This chain connects TRBV7-9 to TRBJ1-1; maybe TRBD1 (5 bases). CDR3 length: 12 residues. The germline V gene has CDR1 SEHNR and CDR2 FQNEAQ (reference sequence). Trimming took off 2 bases at V and 7 bases at J, with 8 bases between the two ends. The CDR3 sequence: CASSLWGSEAFF. CDR3 nucleotides: TGTGCCAGCAGCTTATGGGGCAGTGAAGCTTTCTTT.

This clone was counted only a few times. Other nucleotide sequences in the sample specify the same CDR3. V and J are TRBV7-8 and TRBJ1-2, with D perhaps TRBD1 (5 bases). Trimming pared 4 bases from V and 4 bases from J, leaving 10 bases between. Germline CDR1 reads SGHVS; CDR2 reads FQNEAQ. This CDR3 is built from 13 residues. The CDR3, as DNA: TGTGCCAGCAGCTCCGCCGACAGCTATGGCTACACCTTC. It is translated as CASSSADSYGYTF.

The J gene is TRBJ2-1, the V gene TRBV18; no clear D gene. V was cut by 4 bases and J by 4 bases, with 5 bases left in between. The CDR3 is 12 amino acids. CDR1 KGHSH and CDR2 LQKENI come from the germline V gene. Here the CDR3 reads CASSRIYNEQFF. Written as DNA, the CDR3 is TGTGCCAGCTCACGGATTTACAATGAGCAGTTCTTC.

The CDR3 region has the DNA TGCGCCAGCAGCCAAGATCGCGCGGGAGGCAGCCGAGAGACCCAGTACTTC. This gives the protein CASSQDRAGGSRETQYF. This chain links TRBV4-3 with TRBJ2-5; TRBD2 matches at 8 bases. Germline V gene sequence: CDR1 LGHNA, CDR2 YSLEER. The CDR3 is made up of 17 amino acids. The J segment lost 4 bases and the V segment lost 0 bases, leaving 10 bases of the junction unmatched.

This sequence joins TRBV27 and TRBJ1-2; no definite D call. This CDR3 region has 13 residues. In germline, CDR1 is MNHEY, CDR2 SMNVEV (reference sequence). The V end lost 6 bases, the J end lost 8 bases, and 16 bases lay between the germline ends. CDR3 region: CASRAWQAWGYTF. The CDR3 coding sequence is TGTGCCAGCAGGGCTTGGCAGGCTTGGGGCTACACCTTC.

V is TRBV7-2 and J is TRBJ2-7; TRBD1 is a possible D gene (7 bases). The germline V and J ends were trimmed by 6 bases and 1 base, with 16 bases remaining between them. The CDR3 length is 15 residues. The germline V gene has CDR1 SGHTA and CDR2 FQGNSA. As DNA, the CDR3 is TGTGCCAGCAGGAGGGGCAGGGGGGAATCCTACGAGCAGTACTTC. Protein sequence: CASRRGRGESYEQYF. Full variable domain (rest looked up from reference TRBV7-2 and TRBJ2-7): GAGVSQSPSNKVTEKGKDVELRCDPISGHTALYWYRQSLGQGLEFLIYFQGNSAPDKSGLPSDRFSAERTGGSVSTLTIQRTQQEDSAVYLCASRRGRGESYEQYFGPGTRLTVT.

Only a few counts were recorded for this clone. The DNA of the CDR3 is TGTGCCAGCAGCGCAGGGCAACTTTCCGAGCAGTACTTC. Translated: CASSAGQLSEQYF. The chain employs TRBV7-2 and TRBJ2-7; maybe TRBD1 (5 bases). V lost 5 bases to trimming and J lost 6 bases, with 14 bases between them. The CDR3 spans 13 residues. Germline CDR1 is SGHTA and CDR2 is FQGNSA.

CDR3 sequence (DNA): TGTGCCAGCAGCCAGATAGCGGGGGCCCGCACAGATACGCAGTATTTT. Protein sequence: CASSQIAGARTDTQYF. The chain combines TRBV3-1 (or the pseudogene TRBV3-2) with TRBJ2-3; 9 nucleotides line up with TRBD2. From germline, CDR1 is LGHDT and CDR2 YNNKEL (reference sequence). The CDR3 length is 16 residues. Losses at the gene ends were 3 bases for V and 1 base for J; bases not matched to a gene: 5.

V is TRBV7-9 and J is TRBJ2-1; 7 bases are shared with TRBD1. The CDR3 has 16 residues. Germline values: CDR1 SEHNR, CDR2 FQNEAQ (reference sequence). With V trimmed by 1 base and J by 12 bases, 15 bases remained unmatched. The CDR3 DNA reads as TGTGCCAGCAGCTTAGAGGGGGCAATGATCCCCGGTGGGCAGTTCTTC. This gives the protein CASSLEGAMIPGGQFF. The entire variable domain, with the rest obtained from reference TRBV7-9 and TRBJ2-1, is as follows: DTGVSQNPRHKITKRGQNVTFRCDPISEHNRLYWYRQTLGQGPEFLTYFQNEAQLEKSRLLSDRFSAERPKGSFSTLEIQRTEQGDSAMYLCASSLEGAMIPGGQFFGPGTRLTVL.

The rearrangement joins TRBV27 to TRBJ2-7; no reliable D call. Between the trimmed V and J ends, which lost 6 bases and 1 base, there was a span of 13 bases. The V gene's germline CDR1 is MNHEY and CDR2 SMNVEV (reference sequence). The CDR3 runs to 14 residues. The CDR3 nucleotides are TGTGCCAGCAGCCGTTTCGCTTCATCCTACGAGCAGTACTTC. It yields the protein CASSRFASSYEQYF.

The chain recombines TRBV7-8 with TRBJ2-7; possibly TRBD1 for D (6 bases). CDR3 size: 15 residues. Trimming removed 4 bases at V and 0 bases at J, with 13 bases between. Germline V gene lookup returns CDR1 SGHVS and CDR2 FQNEAQ. The CDR3 coding sequence is TGTGCCAGCAGCTCACAGGGAACCAGCTCCTACGAGCAGTACTTC. This gives the protein CASSSQGTSSYEQYF.

The rearrangement joins TRBV24-1 to TRBJ2-3; maybe TRBD1 (5 bases). There are 15 residues in the CDR3. The V end was cut by 3 bases, the J end by 6 bases, with 15 bases between. Germline V gene lookup returns CDR1 KGHDR and CDR2 SFDVKD. DNA of the CDR3: TGTGCCACCAGTGATCCCACAGGTAATTCGGATACGCAGTATTTT. Its translation: CATSDPTGNSDTQYF.

The chain couples TRBV19 to TRBJ2-4; no clear D. CDR1 and CDR2 from the germline V gene are LNHDA and SQIVND (reference sequence). The CDR3 runs 14 residues. Trimming pared 7 bases from V and 0 bases from J, leaving 10 bases between. The chain's CDR3 is CASKQEIAKNIQYF. CDR3 DNA sequence: TGTGCCAGTAAACAAGAAATAGCCAAAAACATTCAGTACTTC.

The V call is TRBV29-1, the J call TRBJ2-5; possible D gene TRBD1, 6 bases. Germline assignment: CDR1 SQVTM and CDR2 ANQGSEA. The CDR3 spans 16 residues. V lost 6 bases and J lost 1, with 21 bases in between. Here the CDR3 DNA reads TGCAGCGTCGTTCCCCTATTCAGGGGCCCCCAAGAGACCCAGTACTTC. Translated, it gives CSVVPLFRGPQETQYF.

V is TRBV3-1 (or the pseudogene TRBV3-2) and J is TRBJ1-2; D is possibly TRBD1 (5 bases). V gave up 3 bases and J gave up 0 bases, with 8 bases separating them. From germline, CDR1 is LGHDT and CDR2 YNNKEL (reference sequence). The CDR3 runs 14 residues. The CDR3 nucleotides are TGTGCCAGCAGCCACCGGACAACTAACTATGGCTACACCTTC. It encodes CASSHRTTNYGYTF.

This chain connects TRBV16 to TRBJ2-6; D is uncertain. V was clipped by 0 bases and J by 4 bases, with 1 base between them. Germline lookup yields CDR1 KGHSY and CDR2 FQNENV. This CDR3 is built from 13 residues. The CDR3 DNA follows: TGTGCCAGCAGCCAATCCGGGGCCAACGTCCTGACTTTC. Residues: CASSQSGANVLTF.

This clone came up a few times. The chain is built from TRBV3-1 (or the pseudogene TRBV3-2) and TRBJ2-2; D is possibly TRBD1 or TRBD2 (5 bases each). Germline V gene lookup returns CDR1 LGHDT and CDR2 YNNKEL (reference sequence). V was pared by 4 bases and J by 4 bases, with 16 bases between. The CDR3 extends over 16 amino acids. CDR3 loop: CASSPHLSGPTGELFF. CDR3 nucleotides: TGTGCCAGCAGCCCTCACCTTTCGGGGCCCACCGGGGAGCTGTTTTTT.

The V and J genes are TRBV21-1 and TRBJ2-5; the listed D gene, TRBD2, was not tested against the DNA. TRBV21-1 is designated a pseudogene. The CDR3 extends over 20 amino acids. Here the CDR3 reads CASSPRRPRDYVTYQETQYF. CDR3 DNA sequence: TGTGCCAGCAGCCCTCGAAGACCCCGGGACTATGTAACGTACCAAGAGACCCAGTACTTC.

The genes are TRBV3-1 (or the pseudogene TRBV3-2) and TRBJ1-2; D uncertain. The CDR3 contains 11 residues. Germline V gene lookup returns CDR1 LGHDT and CDR2 YNNKEL (reference sequence). Trimming took 0 bases from V and 7 from J, leaving 3 bases between them. CDR3 DNA sequence: TGTGCCAGCAGCCAAGATACTGGCTACACCTTC. It encodes CASSQDTGYTF.

The chain links TRBV7-9 to TRBJ2-2; D gene uncertain. Germline V gene lookup returns CDR1 SEHNR and CDR2 FQNEAQ (reference sequence). The length of the CDR3 is 16 residues. V gave up 4 bases and J gave up 3 bases, with 15 bases separating them. The CDR3 spells CASSSRLYRDTGELFF. CDR3 in DNA: TGTGCCAGCAGCTCAAGACTGTATCGGGACACCGGGGAGCTGTTTTTT.

The chain uses TRBV23-1 and TRBJ2-1, with D maybe TRBD2 (6 bases). TRBV23-1 qualifies as an ORF whose function is uncertain. The CDR3 sequence is 20 residues long. V gave up 4 bases and J gave up 3 bases, with 28 bases separating them. The CDR3 DNA reads TGCGCCAGCAGTCGGGGACCTAGCGAACCCCCAAAAGGAGGCTACAATGAGCAGTTCTTC. Protein: CASSRGPSEPPKGGYNEQFF.

The genes are TRBV6-5 and TRBJ2-5; 8 nucleotides align to TRBD2. The CDR3 runs 14 residues. After removal of 10 bases from V and 5 bases from J, the junction contained 12 bases not matched to a gene. Per the germline V gene, CDR1 is MNHEY and CDR2 is SVGAGI. The chain's CDR3 is CAILRAGGGETQYF. Written as DNA, the CDR3 is TGTGCCATCCTTCGGGCGGGGGGCGGTGAGACCCAGTACTTC.

CDR3 in amino acids: CASSPCRAGDGYEQYV. In DNA form, the CDR3 reads TGTGCCAGCAGTCCCTGCCGGGCGGGAGACGGCTACGAGCAGTACGTC. The chain joins TRBV6-6 to TRBJ2-7; 7 bases align to TRBD2. The germline V gene has CDR1 MNHNY and CDR2 SVGAGI (reference sequence). CDR3 length: 16 residues. With 5 bases clipped from V and 3 bases from J, the junction kept 13 bases outside the gene matches.

The V call is TRBV4-2, the J call TRBJ2-3, with 7 nucleotides matching TRBD2. This CDR3 comprises 17 residues. CDR1 and CDR2 from the germline V gene are LGHNA and YNFKEQ. The V gene end was trimmed by 4 bases and the J gene end by 4 bases; junction bases not matched to a gene: 14. The CDR3 spells CASSPGLRLADPDTQYF. CDR3 nucleotides: TGTGCCAGCAGCCCGGGCCTCCGACTAGCAGACCCAGATACGCAGTATTTT.

The genes are TRBV27 and TRBJ2-1; a weak D match, TRBD2 (5 bases). The CDR3 covers 13 residues. Trimming took off 3 bases at V and 5 bases at J, with 8 bases between the two ends. In germline, CDR1 is MNHEY, CDR2 SMNVEV (reference sequence). CDR3 sequence (DNA): TGTGCCAGCAGTTTCGGGATTCACAATGAGCAGTTCTTC. Protein: CASSFGIHNEQFF.

The genes are TRBV5-1 and TRBJ2-1; 8 bases are a match to TRBD1. V gave up 1 base and J gave up 8 bases; unmatched junction bases: 5. CDR3 size: 14 residues. The germline V gene has CDR1 SGHRS and CDR2 YFSETQ. The CDR3 coding sequence is TGCGCCAGCAGCTTGAGGACAGGGCAGGATGAGCAGTTCTTC. Translation: CASSLRTGQDEQFF.

The chain combines TRBV19 with TRBJ2-1, with D possibly matching TRBD2 (6 bases). This CDR3 is built from 16 residues. Trimming shortened V by 2 bases and J by 3 bases, and 14 bases separated the two germline ends. From germline, CDR1 is LNHDA and CDR2 SQIVND (reference sequence). Here the CDR3 reads CASSIIATRGYNEQFF. The DNA of the CDR3 is TGTGCCAGTAGTATAATAGCGACTAGGGGCTACAATGAGCAGTTCTTC.

The gene calls are TRBV19 and TRBJ1-5; 11 bases align to TRBD1. This CDR3 has 18 residues. The germline CDR1 and CDR2 sequences are LNHDA and SQIVND (reference sequence). V lost 5 bases to trimming and J lost 2 bases; unmatched junction nucleotides: 11. This CDR3 reads CASSYQLDRGPGNQPQHF. In DNA, the CDR3 is TGTGCCAGTAGTTATCAATTGGACAGGGGGCCTGGCAATCAGCCCCAGCATTTT. The complete variable domain, with remaining parts taken from reference TRBV19 and TRBJ1-5, reads DGGITQSPKYLFRKEGQNVTLSCEQNLNHDAMYWYRQDPGQGLRLIYYSQIVNDFQKGDIAEGYSVSREKKESFPLTVTSAQKNPTAFYLCASSYQLDRGPGNQPQHFGDGTRLSIL.

The chain employs TRBV4-2 and TRBJ2-3; 10 nucleotides agree with TRBD2. CDR3 length: 15 amino acids. Germline trimming cut 5 bases from V and 0 bases from J; bases unmatched to any gene: 2. Germline V gene data show CDR1 as LGHNA and CDR2 as YNFKEQ. The CDR3 region has the DNA TGTGCCAGCAGCTCAGCGGGAGGGAGCACAGATACGCAGTATTTT. Protein product: CASSSAGGSTDTQYF.

In DNA form, the CDR3 reads TGTGCCTGGAGTGAAGGGGGCTGGGGGACTGAAGCTTTCTTT. Amino acid sequence: CAWSEGGWGTEAFF. The chain carries TRBV30 and TRBJ1-1; TRBD1 matches at 7 bases. Germline CDR1 GTSNPN, CDR2 SVGIG (reference sequence). V was pared by 1 base and J by 5 bases, with 7 bases of the junction left unmatched. The CDR3 sequence is 14 residues long.

This chain links TRBV5-1 with TRBJ1-2; 7 bases map to TRBD1. Trimming cost V 4 bases and J 6 bases; bases outside gene matches: 6. The germline gives CDR1 SGHRS, CDR2 YFSETQ. The CDR3 runs 13 residues. CDR3: CASSLGQKNGYTF. For the CDR3, the DNA is TGCGCCAGCAGCCTGGGACAGAAGAATGGCTACACCTTC.